The T cell receptor (beta chain) described here comes from a study of T cells after posttransplantation cyclophosphamide. Notes on the study in general: Tissue-infiltrating T cells from skin or gut overlapped little with blood T cells. Recipient CMV seropositivity and CMV reactivation strongly tracked TRB clonality.

About this clone: As yet, its antigen is unknown.

Germline-derived CDR1 and CDR2 are MDHEN and SYDVKM. This CDR3 is built from 15 residues. V lost 5 bases to trimming and J lost 3 bases; unmatched junction nucleotides: 8. Busulfan-fludarabine conditioning, marrow transplant, and cyclophosphamide on days +3 and +4 were administered. The table came from immunoSEQ multiplex PCR; TCRdb's copy has only in-frame clones and leaves some out. The sample lists approximately 11,000 clones, about 82% occurring once. The sample consisted of PBMCs, taken more than 1,700 days after allogeneic stem cell transplant with posttransplant cyclophosphamide. The gene calls are TRBV28 and TRBJ2-7; 9 bases map to TRBD2. The source of this sequence is a female patient in her fifties who received an allogeneic stem cell transplant from a related donor, was CMV-positive, and had no GVHD. The T cells may partly be graft donor cells. The CDR3 region is CASSELAGDVYEQYF. CDR3 sequence (DNA): TGTGCCAGCAGTGAACTAGCGGGTGATGTCTACGAGCAGTACTTC.